The 27 T cell receptor beta chains in this list originate from one sample, sequenced in a study of cytomegalovirus exposure and HLA in healthy donors. Vbeta (60) and Jbeta (13) primers were used in the PCR. Repertoires were generated with immunoSEQ multiplex PCR, while TCRdb's copy carries only in-frame clones and drops some. The data contain about 62,000 clones, less than 85% of them singletons. Sequenced sample: PBMCs. The receptors come from a woman aged 30 to 39 in good health and CMV-seronegative.

This chain connects TRBV7-2 to TRBJ2-5, with D hard to call. Trimming left V 1 base short and J 1 base short, with 7 bases between. This CDR3 is 14 amino acids long. Germline V CDR1 and CDR2: SGHTA, FQGNSA. This CDR3 reads CASSLDTVQETQYF. As DNA, the CDR3 is TGTGCCAGCAGCTTAGATACAGTCCAAGAGACCCAGTACTTC. The variable domain in full, completed from reference TRBV7-2 and TRBJ2-5, reads GAGVSQSPSNKVTEKGKDVELRCDPISGHTALYWYRQSLGQGLEFLIYFQGNSAPDKSGLPSDRFSAERTGGSVSTLTIQRTQQEDSAVYLCASSLDTVQETQYFGPGTRLLVL.

V is TRBV7-2 and J is TRBJ2-5; D perhaps matches TRBD1 (5 bases). The CDR3 totals 15 residues. Germline V gene data show CDR1 as SGHTA and CDR2 as FQGNSA. Trimming took 2 bases from V and 5 from J, leaving 15 bases between them. In nucleotides, the CDR3 is TGTGCCAGCAGCTTATACCCAGGGCGTGGGGAGACCCAGTACTTC. Protein: CASSLYPGRGETQYF.

J is TRBJ1-3 and V is TRBV2, with D unclear. The germline V gene has CDR1 SNHLY and CDR2 FYNNEI. Trimming stripped 0 bases from V and 8 bases from J, with 11 bases between. The CDR3 spans 14 residues. CDR3 nucleotide sequence: TGTGCCAGCAGTGAAGCTACCCGCCGAGACACCATATATTTT. This codes for CASSEATRRDTIYF.

The genes are TRBV5-4 and TRBJ2-2; TRBD1 might be the D (5 bases). The CDR3 covers 16 residues. The germline V gene encodes CDR1 SGHNT and CDR2 YYREEE (reference sequence). V was cut by 2 bases and J by 0 bases, with 11 bases left in between. CDR3 residues: CASSLFRGSNTGELFF. The DNA for the CDR3 is TGTGCCAGCAGCTTATTTAGGGGATCGAACACCGGGGAGCTGTTTTTT.

The rearrangement joins TRBV2 to TRBJ2-1; a possible D gene is TRBD2 (5 bases). This CDR3 comprises 13 residues. Trimming removed 6 bases at V and 9 bases at J, with 15 bases between. CDR1 is SNHLY and CDR2 is FYNNEI in the germline V gene. The CDR3 sequence is CASSSGPLSEQFF. The CDR3 DNA sequence: TGTGCCAGCAGCAGCGGACCACTAAGTGAGCAGTTCTTC.

The chain has TRBV29-1 and TRBJ1-5; no firm D call. V was shortened by 7 bases and J by 5 bases, with 12 bases between the two germline ends. This CDR3 comprises 12 residues. In germline, CDR1 is SQVTM, CDR2 ANQGSEA. The CDR3 sequence is CSAGGQDQPQHF. In DNA form, the CDR3 reads TGCAGCGCGGGAGGGCAGGATCAGCCCCAGCATTTT.

The chain carries TRBV28 and TRBJ2-7; unclear D gene. The ends were cut back, 8 bases at V and 1 base at J, with 12 bases in the middle. This CDR3 comprises 13 residues. Germline V lookup: CDR1 MDHEN, CDR2 SYDVKM. CDR3 sequence (DNA): TGTGCCAGCGGGCCCCGGCAATCCTACGAGCAGTACGTC. The encoded protein is CASGPRQSYEQYV.

There are a few counts of this clone. The chain combines TRBV7-9 with TRBJ2-7; 7 nucleotides align to TRBD1. The junction had 12 bases not matched to a gene; V was cut back by 0 bases and J by 10 bases. Germline lookup yields CDR1 SEHNR and CDR2 FQNEAQ (reference sequence). This CDR3 has 15 residues. The CDR3 sequence: CASSLAVSWGTEQYF. CDR3 sequence (DNA): TGTGCCAGCAGCTTAGCGGTCTCTTGGGGGACAGAACAGTACTTC.

V and J are TRBV2 and TRBJ1-1, with TRBD1 matching 8 bases. The V and J ends lost 5 bases and 0 bases, in that order; junction bases with no gene match: 8. CDR3 length equals 16 residues. Germline V gives CDR1 SNHLY, CDR2 FYNNEI. The CDR3 DNA follows: TGTGCCAGCAGTCCTCGGACAGGGTCCCTGAACACTGAAGCTTTCTTT. Its protein is CASSPRTGSLNTEAFF.

The genes are TRBV28 and TRBJ2-7; 7 positions agree with TRBD2. The length of the CDR3 is 15 residues. V lost 5 bases to trimming and J lost 6 bases; unmatched junction nucleotides: 13. The germline gives CDR1 MDHEN, CDR2 SYDVKM. CDR3 coding DNA: TGTGCCAGCAGTAGCGCGGGGGAGGGCGTGGTCGAGCAGTACTTC. Translation: CASSSAGEGVVEQYF.

The rearrangement joins TRBV6-1 to TRBJ2-5; TRBD2 might be the D (5 bases). Per the germline V gene, CDR1 is MNHNS and CDR2 is SASEGT. V was trimmed by 8 bases and J by 5 bases, leaving 18 bases between them. The CDR3 extends over 14 amino acids. The CDR3 sequence: CASLPGSLGETQYF. The CDR3, as DNA: TGTGCCAGCCTTCCGGGGTCCCTGGGGGAGACCCAGTACTTC.

The rearrangement uses TRBV29-1 and TRBJ1-2, with TRBD1 matching 9 bases. The CDR3 loop spans 12 amino acids. J lost 8 bases, V lost 6 bases, and 7 bases had no gene match. Germline V gene sequence: CDR1 SQVTM, CDR2 ANQGSEA. The CDR3 sequence is CSVGTGRSGYTF. The CDR3 nucleotides are TGCAGCGTCGGGACAGGGAGAAGCGGCTACACCTTC.

This chain joins TRBV13 and TRBJ2-3, with TRBD2 matching over 9 bases. The CDR3 sequence is 15 residues long. V lost 3 bases, J lost 1 base, and 2 bases stayed unmatched. Germline CDR1 PRHDT, CDR2 FYEKMQ (reference sequence). The CDR3 spells CASSFRTSGTDTQYF. CDR3 nucleotide sequence: TGTGCCAGCAGCTTTCGGACTAGCGGCACAGATACGCAGTATTTT.

J is TRBJ1-3 and V is TRBV6-6; TRBD1 is a possible D gene (6 bases). Germline CDR1 reads MNHNY; CDR2 reads SVGAGI (reference sequence). Trimming pared 4 bases from V and 0 bases from J, leaving 10 bases between. The CDR3 runs to 15 residues. The CDR3 loop reads CASSSTGFSGNTIYF. The CDR3 DNA reads as TGTGCCAGCAGTTCAACAGGGTTCTCTGGAAACACCATATATTTT.

This rearrangement joins TRBV7-2 to TRBJ2-7; 10 nucleotides align to TRBD2. CDR1 SGHTA and CDR2 FQGNSA come from the germline V gene. The V and J ends lost 4 bases and 6 bases, in that order; junction bases with no gene match: 12. This CDR3 has 16 residues. The CDR3 here is CASSSRDSGRRAEQYV. The CDR3 DNA reads as TGTGCCAGCAGCTCACGAGATAGCGGGAGGAGGGCCGAGCAGTACGTC.

The V gene is TRBV5-1, the J gene TRBJ1-1; the match to TRBD1 covers 7 bases. Germline CDR1 SGHRS, CDR2 YFSETQ. The CDR3 extends over 15 amino acids. After removal of 4 bases from V and 0 bases from J, the junction contained 6 bases not matched to a gene. The chain's CDR3 is CASSPLTGMNTEAFF. The CDR3 DNA reads as TGCGCCAGCAGCCCGCTGACAGGGATGAACACTGAAGCTTTCTTT.

This clone was recorded once. This sequence joins TRBV2 and TRBJ1-5, with a weak D call TRBD1 (5 bases). CDR1 and CDR2 from the germline V gene are SNHLY and FYNNEI. Trimming stripped 8 bases from V and 2 bases from J, with 13 bases between. The CDR3 extends over 14 amino acids. The CDR3 coding sequence is TGTGCCAGCCAGGGAGGTCTGGGCAATCAGCCCCAGCATTTT. It specifies CASQGGLGNQPQHF.

J is TRBJ2-3 and V is TRBV12-5; 16 bases fit TRBD2. Per the germline V gene, CDR1 is LGHNT and CDR2 is FRNRAP. CDR3 size: 19 residues. With V trimmed by 1 base and J by 4 bases, 8 bases remained unmatched. For the CDR3, the DNA is TGTGCTAGTGGTTTGGCTGACCTGGGACTAGCGGGAGGGCCAGATACGCAGTATTTT. It yields the protein CASGLADLGLAGGPDTQYF.

The V call is TRBV9, the J call TRBJ2-5; TRBD1 matches at 7 bases. J was trimmed by 2 bases and V by 7 bases; bases with no gene match: 8. CDR3 length equals 14 residues. CDR1 is SGDLS, CDR2 YYNGEE, per germline. CDR3 sequence reads: CASSRTGAQETQYF. CDR3 DNA: TGTGCCAGCTCCCGCACAGGGGCTCAAGAGACCCAGTACTTC.

The rearrangement uses TRBV19 and TRBJ1-5; TRBD1 matches at 8 bases. The ends lost 5 bases at V and 2 bases at J; junction bases unmatched: 8. This CDR3 region has 16 residues. Germline-derived CDR1 and CDR2 are LNHDA and SQIVND (reference sequence). The CDR3 DNA reads TGTGCCAGTAGTGCGAGACAGGGGCGACGCAATCAGCCCCAGCATTTT. Residues: CASSARQGRRNQPQHF.

V and J are TRBV5-1 and TRBJ2-3; TRBD2 aligns across 13 bases. This CDR3 has 15 residues. Germline V gives CDR1 SGHRS, CDR2 YFSETQ. V was pared by 1 base and J by 4 bases, with 0 bases of the junction left unmatched. The chain's CDR3 is CASSLTSGRADTQYF. The DNA for the CDR3 is TGCGCCAGCAGCTTGACTAGCGGGAGGGCAGATACGCAGTATTTT.

The chain carries TRBV6-6 and TRBJ2-5; TRBD1 matches at 10 bases. Per germline, CDR1 MNHNY and CDR2 SVGAGI (reference sequence). The CDR3 runs to 16 residues. After removal of 5 bases from V and 5 bases from J, the junction contained 11 bases not matched to a gene. Written as DNA, the CDR3 is TGTGCCAGCAGTCCCCTCGGGACAGGGGAACGGGAGACCCAGTACTTC. It specifies CASSPLGTGERETQYF.

The rearrangement links TRBV19 to TRBJ2-5, with 10 nucleotides matching TRBD2. Germline lookup yields CDR1 LNHDA and CDR2 SQIVND (reference sequence). This CDR3 region has 15 residues. Germline trimming cut 5 bases from V and 5 bases from J; bases unmatched to any gene: 8. The CDR3 sequence is CASSPGLALGETQYF. In DNA, the CDR3 is TGTGCCAGTAGTCCGGGACTAGCGTTAGGGGAGACCCAGTACTTC.

V usage is TRBV28 and J usage is TRBJ2-1, with D possibly TRBD2 on 5 matching bases. This CDR3 spans 14 amino acids. The V gene's germline CDR1 is MDHEN and CDR2 SYDVKM. Trimming took off 3 bases at V and 8 bases at J, with 14 bases between the two ends. CDR3 sequence reads: CASSFRPGIHEQFF. The CDR3 nucleotides are TGTGCCAGCAGTTTCAGGCCCGGGATTCATGAGCAGTTCTTC.

This rearrangement joins TRBV9 to TRBJ1-3; weak D call: TRBD1 (6 bases). This CDR3 region has 22 residues. Germline CDR1 and CDR2: SGDLS and YYNGEE. V was pared by 2 bases and J by 3 bases, with 33 bases between. The CDR3 sequence is CASSVELRPPRDLGADGNTIYF. DNA for the CDR3: TGTGCCAGCAGCGTGGAACTTCGCCCCCCCCGCGATCTGGGGGCCGATGGAAACACCATATATTTT.

In this sample, this clone turned up once. The genes are TRBV10-1 and TRBJ2-7, with D perhaps matching TRBD2 (5 bases). V lost 3 bases to trimming and J lost 6 bases, with 12 bases between them. CDR3 length equals 13 residues. The germline V gene has CDR1 WNHNN and CDR2 SYGVQD (reference sequence). CDR3 nucleotide sequence: TGCGCCAGCAGTGATAGGGAGACCGGCGAGCAGTACGTC. It codes for CASSDRETGEQYV.

A note on this clone: A read error may account for a junction end that differs from germline. The chain carries TRBV27 and TRBJ2-7; 8 bases map to TRBD1. This CDR3 has 12 residues. Germline assignment: CDR1 MNHEY and CDR2 SMNVEV (reference sequence). CDR3 sequence reads: CASGQGGNEQHF. CDR3 bases: TGTGCCAGCGGACAGGGTGGGAACGAGCAGCACTTC.